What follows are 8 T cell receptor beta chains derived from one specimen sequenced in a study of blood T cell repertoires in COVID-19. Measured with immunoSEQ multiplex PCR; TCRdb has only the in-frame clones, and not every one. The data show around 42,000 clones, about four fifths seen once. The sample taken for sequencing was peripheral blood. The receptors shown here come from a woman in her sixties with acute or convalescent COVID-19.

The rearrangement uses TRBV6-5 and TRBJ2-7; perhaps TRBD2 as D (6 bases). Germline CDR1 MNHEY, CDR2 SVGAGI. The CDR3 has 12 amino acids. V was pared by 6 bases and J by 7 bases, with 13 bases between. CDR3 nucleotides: TGTGCCAGCAGCGGAGGGTTCTGGGAGCAGTACTTC. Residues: CASSGGFWEQYF.

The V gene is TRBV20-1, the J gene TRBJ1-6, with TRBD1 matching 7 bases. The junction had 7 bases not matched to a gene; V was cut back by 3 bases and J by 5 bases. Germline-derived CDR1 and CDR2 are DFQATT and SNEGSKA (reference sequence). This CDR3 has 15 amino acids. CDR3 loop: CSASEVRGNNSPLHF. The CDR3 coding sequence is TGCAGTGCTAGTGAGGTCAGGGGGAATAATTCACCCCTCCACTTT.

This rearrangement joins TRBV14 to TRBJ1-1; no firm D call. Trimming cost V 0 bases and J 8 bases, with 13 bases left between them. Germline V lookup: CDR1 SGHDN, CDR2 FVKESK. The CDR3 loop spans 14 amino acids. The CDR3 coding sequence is TGTGCCAGCAGCCAAGAAATTCCGGGAAACGAAGCTTTCTTT. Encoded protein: CASSQEIPGNEAFF.

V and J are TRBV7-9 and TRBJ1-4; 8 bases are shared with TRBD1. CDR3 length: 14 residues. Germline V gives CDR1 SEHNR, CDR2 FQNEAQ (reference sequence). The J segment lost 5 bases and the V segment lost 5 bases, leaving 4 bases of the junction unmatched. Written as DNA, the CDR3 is TGTGCCAGCAGCCTTCACAGGGGGAATGAAAAACTGTTTTTT. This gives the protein CASSLHRGNEKLFF.

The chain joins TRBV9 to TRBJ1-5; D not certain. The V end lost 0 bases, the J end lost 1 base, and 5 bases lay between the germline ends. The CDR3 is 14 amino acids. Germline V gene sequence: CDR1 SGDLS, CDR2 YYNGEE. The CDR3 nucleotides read TGTGCCAGCAGCGTAGGCGGGAGCAATCAGCCCCAGCATTTT. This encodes CASSVGGSNQPQHF.

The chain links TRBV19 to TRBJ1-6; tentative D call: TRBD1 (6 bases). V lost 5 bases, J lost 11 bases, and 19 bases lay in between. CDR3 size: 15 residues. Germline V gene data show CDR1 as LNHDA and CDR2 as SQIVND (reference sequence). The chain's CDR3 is CASSLRDGAGAPLHF. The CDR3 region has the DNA TGTGCCAGTAGTCTCCGGGACGGAGCAGGGGCACCCCTCCACTTT.

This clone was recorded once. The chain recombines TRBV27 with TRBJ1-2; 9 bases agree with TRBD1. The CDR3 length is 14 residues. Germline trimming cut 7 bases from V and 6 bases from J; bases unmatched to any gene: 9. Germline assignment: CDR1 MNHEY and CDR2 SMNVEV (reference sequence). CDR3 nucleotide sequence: TGTGCCAGCAAAAACCGGGACAGGGTCGATGGCTACACCTTC. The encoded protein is CASKNRDRVDGYTF.

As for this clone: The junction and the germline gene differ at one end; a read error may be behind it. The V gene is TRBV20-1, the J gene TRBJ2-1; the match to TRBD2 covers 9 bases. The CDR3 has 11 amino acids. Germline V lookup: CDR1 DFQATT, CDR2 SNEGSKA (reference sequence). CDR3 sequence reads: CSGRVGNEQFF. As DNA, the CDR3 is TGTAGCGGGAGAGTCGGAAATGAGCAGTTCTTC.